This is a list of T cell receptor beta chains from one sample in a study of beta chain features in type 1 diabetes. TCRdb's copy holds only in-frame clones and misses some; the assay was immunoSEQ multiplex PCR. The table lists roughly 730,000 clones, 10% to 15% of them singletons. Sequenced sample: naive CD4+ T cells from blood. These receptors came from a man aged 18 to 29 with type 1 diabetes. Both conserved end residues are trimmed from each CDR3. Each record gives: V gene, J gene, D gene, CDR3 protein. D genes are given only for firm matches.

V gene: TRBV5-6; J gene: TRBJ2-3; D gene: NA; CDR3 protein: ASSLPGTDTQY
V gene: TRBV5-1; J gene: TRBJ1-5; D gene: NA; CDR3 protein: ASSLWAGSQPQH
V gene: TRBV2; J gene: TRBJ2-5; D gene: NA; CDR3 protein: ASSGPGYETQY
V gene: TRBV27; J gene: TRBJ2-6; D gene: NA; CDR3 protein: ASSSSSGANVLT
V gene: TRBV2; J gene: TRBJ2-3; D gene: NA; CDR3 protein: ASSVGGSTDTQY
V gene: TRBV6-5; J gene: TRBJ1-2; D gene: NA; CDR3 protein: ASSQDTYGYT
V gene: TRBV5-4; J gene: TRBJ1-4; D gene: TRBD1; CDR3 protein: ASSQGGQGGEKLF
V gene: TRBV5-1; J gene: TRBJ2-7; D gene: TRBD2; CDR3 protein: ASSASGGYEQY
V gene: TRBV6-6; J gene: TRBJ1-1; D gene: NA; CDR3 protein: ASSLTENTEAF
V gene: TRBV30; J gene: TRBJ1-6; D gene: NA; CDR3 protein: AWRGQGNSPLH
V gene: TRBV6-5; J gene: TRBJ2-5; D gene: NA; CDR3 protein: AISESRETQY
V gene: TRBV6-5; J gene: TRBJ2-5; D gene: NA; CDR3 protein: ASSYLTTQETQY
V gene: TRBV29-1; J gene: TRBJ1-4; D gene: NA; CDR3 protein: SASGQKATNEKLF
V gene: TRBV6-6; J gene: TRBJ2-1; D gene: NA; CDR3 protein: ASSLRGGEQF
V gene: TRBV25-1; J gene: NA; D gene: TRBD2; CDR3 protein: ASLAGGPKHEQY
V gene: TRBV19; J gene: TRBJ2-6; D gene: NA; CDR3 protein: ASSIDSAGANVLT
V gene: TRBV4-2; J gene: TRBJ1-2; D gene: NA; CDR3 protein: ASSQNNPDRLNYGYT
V gene: TRBV19; J gene: TRBJ1-5; D gene: TRBD1; CDR3 protein: ASSNSRGRNQPQH
V gene: TRBV29-1; J gene: TRBJ1-5; D gene: TRBD1; CDR3 protein: SVRTGGGQPQH
V gene: TRBV6-5; J gene: TRBJ2-3; D gene: NA; CDR3 protein: ASSSGPPGTDTQY
V gene: TRBV5-6; J gene: TRBJ1-2; D gene: NA; CDR3 protein: ASSPRGQRSYGYT
V gene: TRBV29-1; J gene: TRBJ1-1; D gene: NA; CDR3 protein: SVEVQTNTEAF
V gene: TRBV4-1; J gene: TRBJ2-5; D gene: NA; CDR3 protein: ASSQGVVETQY
V gene: TRBV30; J gene: TRBJ1-2; D gene: NA; CDR3 protein: AWSVQQIYGYT
V gene: TRBV28; J gene: TRBJ2-5; D gene: NA; CDR3 protein: AITSRGVETQY
V gene: TRBV5-1; J gene: TRBJ2-3; D gene: NA; CDR3 protein: ASSLGQDTDTQY
V gene: TRBV10-3; J gene: TRBJ2-2; D gene: TRBD2; CDR3 protein: AIHGGDTNTGELF
V gene: TRBV28; J gene: TRBJ2-4; D gene: NA; CDR3 protein: ASSLQGGVKGAKNIQY
V gene: TRBV9; J gene: TRBJ2-3; D gene: NA; CDR3 protein: ASSVSGPGTDTQY
V gene: TRBV9; J gene: TRBJ2-2; D gene: NA; CDR3 protein: ASSVGNTGELF
V gene: TRBV29-1; J gene: TRBJ1-1; D gene: TRBD1; CDR3 protein: SGGAGTGANTEAF
V gene: TRBV14; J gene: TRBJ2-5; D gene: NA; CDR3 protein: ASSQSGGAYGETQY
V gene: TRBV11-3; J gene: TRBJ2-2; D gene: NA; CDR3 protein: ASSKGPNTGELF
V gene: TRBV14; J gene: TRBJ2-1; D gene: NA; CDR3 protein: ASSQVGGRNEQF
V gene: TRBV7-2; J gene: TRBJ1-4; D gene: TRBD1; CDR3 protein: ASRRTGGDEKLF
V gene: TRBV7-2; J gene: TRBJ1-2; D gene: NA; CDR3 protein: ASSLGTKETYGYT
V gene: TRBV7-3; J gene: TRBJ2-7; D gene: NA; CDR3 protein: ASSSVDGTYEQY
V gene: TRBV5-1; J gene: TRBJ2-5; D gene: NA; CDR3 protein: ASSLVGGQETQY
V gene: TRBV28; J gene: TRBJ2-6; D gene: NA; CDR3 protein: ASNLGAGANVLT
V gene: TRBV30; J gene: TRBJ1-6; D gene: TRBD1; CDR3 protein: AWAGQGVISPLH
V gene: TRBV30; J gene: TRBJ2-5; D gene: TRBD2; CDR3 protein: AWSNSRTSDGQETQY